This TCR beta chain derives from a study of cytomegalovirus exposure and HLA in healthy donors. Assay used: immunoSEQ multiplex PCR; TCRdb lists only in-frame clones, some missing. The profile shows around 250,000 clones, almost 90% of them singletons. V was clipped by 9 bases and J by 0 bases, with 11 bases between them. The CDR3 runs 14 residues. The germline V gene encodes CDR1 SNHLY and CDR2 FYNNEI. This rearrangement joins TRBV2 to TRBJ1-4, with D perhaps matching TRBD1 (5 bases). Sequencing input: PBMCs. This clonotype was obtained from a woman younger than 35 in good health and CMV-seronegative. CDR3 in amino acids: CARGAGTTNEKLFF. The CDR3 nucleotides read TGTGCCAGAGGGGCAGGCACAACTAATGAAAAACTGTTTTTT.